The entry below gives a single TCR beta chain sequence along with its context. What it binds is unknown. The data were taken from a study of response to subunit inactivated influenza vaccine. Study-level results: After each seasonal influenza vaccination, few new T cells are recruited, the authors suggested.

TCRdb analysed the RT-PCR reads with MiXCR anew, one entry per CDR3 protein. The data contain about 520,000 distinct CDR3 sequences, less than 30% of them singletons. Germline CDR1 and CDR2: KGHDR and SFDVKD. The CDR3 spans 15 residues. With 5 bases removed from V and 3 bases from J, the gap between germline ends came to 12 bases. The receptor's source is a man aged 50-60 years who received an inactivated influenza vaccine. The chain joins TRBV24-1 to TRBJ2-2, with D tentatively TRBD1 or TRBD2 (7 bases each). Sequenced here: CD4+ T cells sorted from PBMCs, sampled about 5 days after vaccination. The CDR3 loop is CATSAQGGDTGELFF. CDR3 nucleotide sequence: TGTGCCACCAGTGCCCAGGGGGGGGACACCGGGGAGCTGTTTTTT.